A single sample gave rise to the 3 T cell receptor beta chains below, sequenced in a study of blood T cell repertoires in COVID-19. Assay: immunoSEQ multiplex PCR; the TCRdb copy retains only in-frame clones and omits some. The sample yields some 40,000 clones, approximately 89% seen once. The sample consisted of peripheral blood. The receptor source for this set is a man aged 50 or older with active COVID-19.

The gene calls are TRBV9 and TRBJ1-3, with D hard to call. V was clipped by 0 bases and J by 0 bases, with 13 bases between them. The CDR3 consists of 17 residues. Germline V gene sequence: CDR1 SGDLS, CDR2 YYNGEE. CDR3 protein: CASSVDIDGGSGNTIYF. The CDR3 bases are TGTGCCAGCAGCGTAGATATAGATGGAGGCTCTGGAAACACCATATATTTT.

The chain couples TRBV18 to TRBJ2-5; 8 bases fit TRBD1. The CDR3 length is 14 residues. CDR1 and CDR2 from the germline V gene are KGHSH and LQKENI. V was pared by 1 base and J by 4 bases, with 2 bases of the junction left unmatched. The CDR3 DNA follows: TGTGCCAGCTCACCACTAACAGGGGGAGAGACCCAGTACTTC. Residues: CASSPLTGGETQYF.

The chain has TRBV2 and TRBJ2-5; 7 nucleotides align to TRBD1. This CDR3 has 15 amino acids. V shed 4 bases and J 4 bases; nucleotides not matched to a gene: 9. Germline CDR1 SNHLY, CDR2 FYNNEI. Here the CDR3 reads CASSVQTGRGETQYF. DNA of the CDR3: TGTGCCAGCAGTGTGCAGACAGGGAGAGGAGAGACCCAGTACTTC.